The following is a TCR beta chain sequence with its context. Its target is unknown. Germline values: CDR1 KGHSH, CDR2 LQKENI. Trimming left V 2 bases short and J 5 bases short, with 13 bases between. CDR3 length: 15 amino acids. The record originates from a study of OX40 agonist ivuxolimab in advanced cancers. Study background: Recorded diagnoses for dose-escalation patients were hepatocellular carcinoma, melanoma, renal cell or head and neck cancer.

The study, taken as a whole, reports: In the 0.1 to 3.0 mg/kg range, CD4+ and CD8+ blood T cells had expanded clonally by week 6. Expanded peripheral T cell antigen specificity was not determined. The mean number of expanded clones was higher in CD8+ T cells than in CD4+.

Clones were sequenced by immunoSEQ multiplex PCR, and TCRdb holds only the in-frame ones, with some missing. The sample shows around 58,000 clones, roughly 90% of them seen only once. The chain joins TRBV18 to TRBJ1-5; D remains unclear. The TCR sequence derives from an adult with an advanced solid tumor such as melanoma, head and neck, liver or kidney cancer. Sequenced here: CD4+ or CD8+ T cells sorted from blood, sampled in a trial of the OX40 agonist ivuxolimab. The CDR3 is CASSPAQGRDQPQHF. Written as DNA, the CDR3 is TGTGCCAGCTCACCAGCGCAAGGAAGGGATCAGCCCCAGCATTTT.